This T cell receptor beta chain came from a study of blood T cells in healthy people across ages. General observations from the study: Estimated diversity that came from one million T cells was considered an underestimate.

Worth noting for this clonotype: Its antigen is still unknown.

The CDR3 is made up of 15 amino acids. The V gene's germline CDR1 is SGHTA and CDR2 FQGNSA. A second PCR, run for about 7 to 12 cycles, used a sample-barcoded 5' primer plus a J-beta primer mix. TCRdb recomputed calls from the 5' RACE reads with MiXCR, one row per CDR3 protein. The data hold about 760,000 distinct CDR3 sequences, with just over 55% observed a single time. The chain recombines TRBV7-2 with TRBJ2-7; 8 nucleotides match TRBD2. The J call may be mistaken, given a closer DNA end match to TRBJ2-5. This clonotype was sampled from a man aged 35 to 55 in good health. What was sequenced was blood. CDR3: CASSSLAGPPRTQYF. Here the CDR3 DNA reads TGTGCCAGCAGCTCTCTAGCGGGCCCCCCCCGGACCCAGTACTTC.